The 3 T cell receptor beta chains below come from one sample, sequenced in a study of T cells in Graves' hyperthyroidism and ophthalmopathy. The TCR beta CDR3 regions underwent amplification using RNA transcripts as the source. A first-round RT-PCR of the TCR CDR3 used the HTBI primer set. Using its own MiXCR run on the multiplex PCR reads, TCRdb lists one record per CDR3 protein. The data contain about 560,000 distinct CDR3 sequences, 16% of them singletons. The sample consisted of blood. These receptors came from a woman between 18 and 29 years old with Graves' hyperthyroidism.

Worth noting for this clonotype: This may arise from a read error, as a much more abundant clone is one base away. The chain joins TRBV7-2 to TRBJ2-7; D is unclear. CDR1 is SGHTA, CDR2 FQGNSA, per germline. Trimming removed 11 bases from V and 8 bases from J, with 13 bases in between. The CDR3 length is 10 residues. CDR3 bases: TGTGCCCGCTTTTATTTCCAGCAGTACTTC. It yields the protein CARFYFQQYF.

In its sample, this clonotype was seen once. J is TRBJ1-2 and V is TRBV19; 8 nucleotides match TRBD1. This CDR3 is built from 14 residues. Trimming cost V 9 bases and J 7 bases; bases outside gene matches: 13. Germline assignment: CDR1 LNHDA and CDR2 SQIVND (reference sequence). CDR3 nucleotide sequence: TGTGCCAGCCAGGGACAGGCGCTAGGAGGTGGCTACACCTTC. Amino acids: CASQGQALGGGYTF.

The chain uses TRBV10-3 and TRBJ2-7; 7 bases match TRBD2. In germline, CDR1 is ENHRY, CDR2 SYGVKD. The CDR3 consists of 12 residues. The J segment lost 6 bases and the V segment lost 11 bases, leaving 10 bases of the junction unmatched. The CDR3 here is CASWEGTGEQYF. For the CDR3, the DNA is TGTGCCTCATGGGAGGGGACGGGCGAGCAGTACTTC.